The 27 T cell receptor beta chains listed next were all sequenced from one sample in a study of OX40 agonist ivuxolimab in advanced cancers. Assay: immunoSEQ multiplex PCR; the TCRdb copy retains only in-frame clones and omits some. The data show approximately 65,000 clones, around 87% seen once. The sequencing used CD4+ or CD8+ T cells sorted from blood, collected in a trial of the OX40 agonist ivuxolimab. The source is an adult with an advanced solid tumor such as melanoma, head and neck, liver or kidney cancer.

The CDR3 DNA reads as TGTGCCAGCAGCTTGGTTACGGAAAAACTGTTTTTT. It encodes CASSLVTEKLFF. The rearrangement uses TRBV5-8 and TRBJ1-4; D is unclear. V was cut by 0 bases and J by 8 bases, with 5 bases left in between. Germline V gene lookup returns CDR1 SGHTS and CDR2 YDEGEE. The CDR3 is 12 residues long.

This sequence joins TRBV2 and TRBJ1-3, with D possibly TRBD1 on 5 matching bases. Trimming pared 11 bases from V and 3 bases from J, leaving 8 bases between. Looked up from germline, CDR1 is SNHLY and CDR2 is FYNNEI. There are 11 residues in the CDR3. DNA of the CDR3: TGTGCCGGGGGACTTGGAAACACCATATATTTT. This encodes CAGGLGNTIYF. The full variable domain, in which reference TRBV2 and TRBJ1-3 provide the parts outside the CDR3, is EPEVTQTPSHQVTQMGQEVILRCVPISNHLYFYWYRQILGQKVEFLVSFYNNEISEKSEIFDDQFSVERPDGSNFTLKIRSTKLEDSAMYFCAGGLGNTIYFGEGSWLTVV.

The chain has TRBV2 and TRBJ2-7; TRBD2 matches at 7 bases. Trimming removed 7 bases from V and 5 bases from J; junction bases left unmatched: 8. This CDR3 region has 13 residues. Germline V gene data show CDR1 as SNHLY and CDR2 as FYNNEI. CDR3 sequence (DNA): TGTGCCAGCACAGGGAGGGAAGCAGACGAGCAGTACTTC. This codes for CASTGREADEQYF.

The chain recombines TRBV5-4 with TRBJ2-2, with TRBD1 matching over 9 bases. V shed 4 bases and J 9 bases; nucleotides not matched to a gene: 16. The CDR3 loop spans 17 amino acids. Germline loops: CDR1 SGHNT, CDR2 YYREEE (reference sequence). CDR3 nucleotide sequence: TGTGCCAGCAGCCGACAGGGGGGACTGGCGACGGGGCGGGAGCTGTTTTTT. Translation gives CASSRQGGLATGRELFF. Combining the CDR3 with reference TRBV5-4 and TRBJ2-2 gives the whole variable domain ETGVTQSPTHLIKTRGQQVTLRCSSQSGHNTVSWYQQALGQGPQFIFQYYREEENGRGNFPPRFSGLQFPNYSSELNVNALELDDSALYLCASSRQGGLATGRELFFGEGSRLTVL.

The chain carries TRBV5-8 and TRBJ2-1, with D possibly TRBD1 on 5 matching bases. Trimming took off 0 bases at V and 2 bases at J, with 9 bases between the two ends. This CDR3 is built from 15 residues. In germline, CDR1 is SGHTS, CDR2 YDEGEE. In DNA, the CDR3 is TGTGCCAGCAGCTTGGATGCAGGGACCTACAATGAGCAGTTCTTC. Its protein is CASSLDAGTYNEQFF. Full variable domain (outside the CDR3, taken from reference TRBV5-8 and TRBJ2-1): EAGVTQSPTHLIKTRGQQATLRCSPISGHTSVYWYQQALGLGLQFLLWYDEGEERNRGNFPPRFSGRQFPNYSSELNVNALELEDSALYLCASSLDAGTYNEQFFGPGTRLTVL.

This clone showed up just once. The V call is TRBV5-6, the J call TRBJ2-1; the match to TRBD1 covers 7 bases. The ends lost 4 bases at V and 3 bases at J; junction bases unmatched: 10. The CDR3 contains 16 residues. Germline CDR1 and CDR2: SGHDT and YYEEEE. The CDR3 DNA reads TGTGCCAGCAGCACCCGACAGGGTCAATTCTACAATGAGCAGTTCTTC. It codes for CASSTRQGQFYNEQFF. The variable domain in full, with the rest retrieved from reference TRBV5-6 and TRBJ2-1, is DAGVTQSPTHLIKTRGQQVTLRCSPKSGHDTVSWYQQALGQGPQFIFQYYEEEERQRGNFPDRFSGHQFPNYSSELNVNALLLGDSALYLCASSTRQGQFYNEQFFGPGTRLTVL.

The J gene is TRBJ1-4, the V gene TRBV6-1; a possible D gene is TRBD1 (5 bases). Per germline, CDR1 MNHNS and CDR2 SASEGT. Deletions cut 3 bases from V and 8 bases from J, with 13 bases between. The CDR3 has 14 amino acids. Written as DNA, the CDR3 is TGTGCCAGCAGTGACGGAACAGGCGGAGAAAAACTGTTTTTT. Protein: CASSDGTGGEKLFF.

This rearrangement joins TRBV6-5 to TRBJ2-2; no definite D call. Between the trimmed V and J ends, which lost 7 bases and 5 bases, there was a span of 8 bases. The CDR3 contains 12 residues. Per the germline V gene, CDR1 is MNHEY and CDR2 is SVGAGI. The CDR3 protein is CASKTRTGELFF. DNA for the CDR3: TGTGCCAGCAAGACCAGGACCGGGGAGCTGTTTTTT.

The V and J genes are TRBV29-1 and TRBJ1-2; weak D call: TRBD1 (6 bases). The V and J ends lost 2 bases and 8 bases respectively, with 18 bases between them. From germline, CDR1 is SQVTM and CDR2 ANQGSEA. The length of the CDR3 is 14 residues. CDR3 loop: CSVEWGALRGGYTF. CDR3 coding DNA: TGCAGCGTTGAATGGGGGGCGCTTAGAGGAGGCTACACCTTC.

The chain uses TRBV7-8 and TRBJ1-1; D is ambiguous. The CDR3 is made up of 14 amino acids. V lost 5 bases, J lost 1 base, and 11 bases lay in between. Germline CDR1 and CDR2: SGHVS and FQNEAQ. CDR3 in amino acids: CASSPGRSNTEAFF. In DNA, the CDR3 is TGTGCCAGCAGCCCCGGGAGGTCGAACACTGAAGCTTTCTTT. The complete variable domain, with remaining parts taken from reference TRBV7-8 and TRBJ1-1, reads GAGVSQSPRYKVAKRGQDVALRCDPISGHVSLFWYQQALGQGPEFLTYFQNEAQLDKSGLPSDRFFAERPEGSVSTLKIQRTQQEDSAVYLCASSPGRSNTEAFFGQGTRLTVV.

The V gene is TRBV7-8, the J gene TRBJ1-1; 8 nucleotides line up with TRBD1. V shed 2 bases and J 0 bases; nucleotides not matched to a gene: 5. The CDR3 loop spans 16 amino acids. Per germline, CDR1 SGHVS and CDR2 FQNEAQ. The CDR3 region has the DNA TGTGCCAGCAGCTTACCAGGGGGCCCCATGAACACTGAAGCTTTCTTT. Protein: CASSLPGGPMNTEAFF.

The chain joins TRBV5-6 to TRBJ2-7; D remains unclear. The germline V gene encodes CDR1 SGHDT and CDR2 YYEEEE. V shed 0 bases and J shed 1 base, with 11 bases lying between them. The length of the CDR3 is 15 residues. In DNA, the CDR3 is TGTGCCAGCAGCTTGGAACAATTGGGGTCCTACGAGCAGTACTTC. The encoded protein is CASSLEQLGSYEQYF.

The chain joins TRBV19 to TRBJ1-5, with no clear D. The CDR3 consists of 16 residues. V was cut by 5 bases and J by 1 base, with 15 bases left in between. Germline CDR1 and CDR2: LNHDA and SQIVND (reference sequence). This CDR3 is CASSARPWESNQPQHF. For the CDR3, the DNA is TGTGCCAGTAGTGCCCGACCGTGGGAAAGCAATCAGCCCCAGCATTTT.

The chain has TRBV5-1 and TRBJ2-1; 9 bases line up with TRBD1. This CDR3 is built from 13 residues. Per germline, CDR1 SGHRS and CDR2 YFSETQ. V shed 4 bases, J shed 10 bases, and the junction held 6 bases outside the gene matches. CDR3 nucleotide sequence: TGCGCCAGCAGCCCCACAGGGGGCTGGGAGCAGTTCTTC. This encodes CASSPTGGWEQFF.

This sequence joins TRBV9 and TRBJ1-3; possible D gene TRBD1, 6 bases. The CDR3 runs 14 residues. Deletions cut 4 bases from V and 2 bases from J, with 10 bases between. Germline V gene sequence: CDR1 SGDLS, CDR2 YYNGEE. CDR3 bases: TGTGCCAGCAGCTCCACAGGGACTGGAAACACCATATATTTT. The encoded protein is CASSSTGTGNTIYF.

The rearrangement joins TRBV5-6 to TRBJ2-7; D is uncertain. V lost 1 base and J 3 bases, leaving 17 bases between the germline ends. Germline V CDR1 and CDR2: SGHDT, YYEEEE. The CDR3 has 16 residues. The chain's CDR3 is CASSLRSVSPLYEQYF. The CDR3 nucleotides are TGTGCCAGCAGCTTGAGAAGTGTCTCTCCCCTCTACGAGCAGTACTTC.

The rearrangement joins TRBV9 to TRBJ2-1; 10 bases line up with TRBD1. This CDR3 has 13 residues. Germline-derived CDR1 and CDR2 are SGDLS and YYNGEE. V trimming: 2 bases; J trimming: 10 bases; junction bases outside the gene matches: 3. CDR3 nucleotide sequence: TGTGCCAGCAGCGTGACAGGGGGCGGCGAGCAGTTCTTC. Amino acids: CASSVTGGGEQFF.

In regard to this clone: The junction does not match germline at one end; this may be a read error. The rearrangement links TRBV18 to TRBJ2-7, with D perhaps TRBD1 or TRBD2 (5 bases each). CDR1 and CDR2 (germline): KGHSH, LQKENI. CDR3 length: 14 residues. In nucleotides, the CDR3 is TGTGCCAGCTCCCCACAGGAGAGGGGCAACGAGCAGTACTTC. The encoded protein is CASSPQERGNEQYF.

The rearrangement uses TRBV7-9 and TRBJ1-1; D is perhaps TRBD1 (5 bases). Germline lookup yields CDR1 SEHNR and CDR2 FQNEAQ (reference sequence). Between the trimmed V and J ends, which lost 1 base and 0 bases, there was a span of 6 bases. The CDR3 has 14 amino acids. Here the CDR3 reads CASSLEGLNTEAFF. CDR3 nucleotide sequence: TGTGCCAGCAGCTTAGAGGGGTTGAACACTGAAGCTTTCTTT.

The genes are TRBV6-1 and TRBJ1-3; D call uncertain. CDR3 length: 11 residues. The V gene lost 6 bases and the J gene lost 4 bases, with 4 bases spanning the gap. From germline, CDR1 is MNHNS and CDR2 SASEGT. The CDR3 region has the DNA TGTGCCAGCAGAGGCGGAAACACCATATATTTT. This sequence encodes CASRGGNTIYF.

The chain has TRBV2 and TRBJ1-2, with 7 bases matching TRBD1. CDR3 length: 15 residues. Germline loops: CDR1 SNHLY, CDR2 FYNNEI. The trim removed 6 bases at V and 8 bases at J, leaving 15 bases unmatched. DNA of the CDR3: TGTGCCAGCAGGACCTCAAACAGGGGAACGAGAGGCTACACCTTC. This encodes CASRTSNRGTRGYTF.

The chain recombines TRBV11-2 with TRBJ1-6, with 7 bases that match TRBD1. Trimming cost V 3 bases and J 5 bases; bases outside gene matches: 4. Germline V lookup: CDR1 SGHAT, CDR2 FQNNGV. The CDR3 totals 15 residues. The CDR3 DNA sequence: TGTGCCAGCAGCTTTGGGACAGTCAATAATTCACCCCTCCACTTT. It yields the protein CASSFGTVNNSPLHF.

The chain recombines TRBV7-8 with TRBJ1-1; TRBD1 is a possible D gene (5 bases). The CDR3 is made up of 13 amino acids. The V gene's germline CDR1 is SGHVS and CDR2 FQNEAQ. V lost 5 bases, J lost 4 bases, and 11 bases lay in between. CDR3 in DNA: TGTGCCAGCAGCCCCGGTGGGGGCACTGAAGCTTTCTTT. It encodes CASSPGGGTEAFF.

This chain joins TRBV21-1 and TRBJ2-2; no DNA check was done on the table's D call, TRBD2. TRBV21-1 is annotated as a pseudogene. The CDR3 has 9 amino acids. The CDR3 protein is CIKRGELFF. The CDR3 bases are TGCATAAAGAGGGGGGAGCTGTTTTTT.

V and J are TRBV5-1 and TRBJ2-3; 7 nucleotides line up with TRBD1. The germline V gene encodes CDR1 SGHRS and CDR2 YFSETQ. This CDR3 comprises 16 residues. V lost 3 bases to trimming and J lost 2 bases; unmatched junction nucleotides: 9. This CDR3 is CASSSAPGTATDTQYF. CDR3 in DNA: TGCGCCAGCAGCTCAGCCCCCGGGACAGCCACAGATACGCAGTATTTT. The full variable domain, its missing parts supplied by reference TRBV5-1 and TRBJ2-3, is KAGVTQTPRYLIKTRGQQVTLSCSPISGHRSVSWYQQTPGQGLQFLFEYFSETQRNKGNFPGRFSGRQFSNSRSEMNVSTLELGDSALYLCASSSAPGTATDTQYFGPGTRLTVL.

V usage is TRBV7-8 and J usage is TRBJ2-3; TRBD1 matches at 7 bases. With V trimmed by 3 bases and J by 3 bases, 9 bases remained unmatched. The germline V gene encodes CDR1 SGHVS and CDR2 FQNEAQ. The CDR3 covers 16 residues. CDR3 in DNA: TGTGCCAGCAGCTTTAGGTTCGCAGGGGGTACAGATACGCAGTATTTT. Translation gives CASSFRFAGGTDTQYF.

The V call is TRBV5-4, the J call TRBJ1-3; TRBD1 matches at 11 bases. The CDR3 has 15 amino acids. Germline trimming cut 8 bases from V and 4 bases from J; bases unmatched to any gene: 8. CDR1 and CDR2 (germline): SGHNT, YYREEE (reference sequence). CDR3 nucleotide sequence: TGTGCCAGTAAGGACAGGGGGCATTCAGGAAACACCATATATTTT. It specifies CASKDRGHSGNTIYF.